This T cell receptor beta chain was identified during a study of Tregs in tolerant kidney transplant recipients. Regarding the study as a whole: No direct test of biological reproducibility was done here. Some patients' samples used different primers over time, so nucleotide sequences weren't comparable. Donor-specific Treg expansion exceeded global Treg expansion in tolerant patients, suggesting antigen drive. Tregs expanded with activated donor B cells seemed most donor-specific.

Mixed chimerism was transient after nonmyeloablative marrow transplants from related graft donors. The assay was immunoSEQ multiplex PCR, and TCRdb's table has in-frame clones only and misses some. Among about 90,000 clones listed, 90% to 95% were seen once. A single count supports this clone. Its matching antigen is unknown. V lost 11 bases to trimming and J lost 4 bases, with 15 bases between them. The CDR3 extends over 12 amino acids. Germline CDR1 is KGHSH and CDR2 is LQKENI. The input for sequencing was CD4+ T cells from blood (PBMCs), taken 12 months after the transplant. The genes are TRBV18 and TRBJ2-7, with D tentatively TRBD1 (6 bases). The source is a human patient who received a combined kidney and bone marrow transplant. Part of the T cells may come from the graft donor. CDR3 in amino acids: CAAGADFYEQYF. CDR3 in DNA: TGTGCCGCAGGGGCGGATTTTTACGAGCAGTACTTC.